The entry below gives a single T cell receptor beta chain sequence along with its context. The target antigen is unknown. This CDR3 is missing its conserved last phenylalanine or tryptophan, likely due to a read error. Every diagnosis used clinical symptoms, serum thyroxine and TRAb, thyroid ultrasound and orbital computed tomography. Germline loops: CDR1 MDHEN, CDR2 SYDVKM. This CDR3 contains 20 residues. V shed 4 bases, J shed 4 bases, and the junction held 14 bases outside the gene matches. TCR beta CDR3 region amplification was performed from RNA transcripts. During a first-round RT-PCR of the TCR CDR3, the HTBI primer set was used. TCRdb reanalysed the multiplex PCR reads using MiXCR and keeps one entry per CDR3 protein. The sample lists under 300,000 distinct CDR3 sequences, about 14% occurring once. This sample stems from a study of T cells in Graves' hyperthyroidism and ophthalmopathy. Findings and limits, study-wide: Blood also held most thyroid clonotypes expanded beyond 0.001. Model predictions of ophthalmopathy came a median 6.5 months before onset. Patients with ophthalmopathy were separated from those with stable hyperthyroidism by a 13 V-J model.

The sequencing input was blood. The rearrangement links TRBV28 to TRBJ2-2; TRBD2 aligns across 14 bases. This receptor was identified in a woman aged 40-49 years with Graves' hyperthyroidism that later progressed to Graves' ophthalmopathy. The CDR3 here is CASSSQKGLAGGRVTGELFI. CDR3 nucleotide sequence: TGTGCCAGCAGTTCCCAAAAAGGACTAGCGGGAGGCCGCGTCACCGGGGAGCTGTTTATT.